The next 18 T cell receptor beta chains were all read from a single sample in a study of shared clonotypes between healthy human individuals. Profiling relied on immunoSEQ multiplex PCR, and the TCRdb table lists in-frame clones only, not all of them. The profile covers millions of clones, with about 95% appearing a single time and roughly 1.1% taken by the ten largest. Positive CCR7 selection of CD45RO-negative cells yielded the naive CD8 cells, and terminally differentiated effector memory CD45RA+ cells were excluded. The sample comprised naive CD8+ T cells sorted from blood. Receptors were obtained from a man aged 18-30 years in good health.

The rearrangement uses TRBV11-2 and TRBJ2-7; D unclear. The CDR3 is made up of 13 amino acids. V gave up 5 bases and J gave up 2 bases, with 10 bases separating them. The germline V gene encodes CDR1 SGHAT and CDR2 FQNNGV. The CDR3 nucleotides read TGTGCCAGCAGCCACGGAGTTCCCTACGAGCAGTACTTC. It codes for CASSHGVPYEQYF.

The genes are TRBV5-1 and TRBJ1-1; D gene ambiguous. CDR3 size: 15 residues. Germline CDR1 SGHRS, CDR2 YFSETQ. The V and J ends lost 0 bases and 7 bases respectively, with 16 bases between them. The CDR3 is CASSLGAGALGEAFF. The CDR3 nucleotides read TGCGCCAGCAGCTTGGGGGCAGGAGCTCTAGGTGAAGCTTTCTTT.

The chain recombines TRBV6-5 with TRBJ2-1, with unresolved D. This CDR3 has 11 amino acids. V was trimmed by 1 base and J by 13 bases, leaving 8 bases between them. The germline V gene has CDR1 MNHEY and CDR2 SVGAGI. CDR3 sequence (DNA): TGTGCCAGCAGTTACTTTGACACACAGTTCTTC. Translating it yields CASSYFDTQFF.

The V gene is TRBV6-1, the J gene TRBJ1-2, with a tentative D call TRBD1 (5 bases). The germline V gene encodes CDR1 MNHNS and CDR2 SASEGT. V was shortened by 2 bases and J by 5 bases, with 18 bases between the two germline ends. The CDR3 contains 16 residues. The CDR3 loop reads CASSELLAQGLYGYTF. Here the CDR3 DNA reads TGTGCCAGCAGTGAACTGCTAGCGCAGGGTTTGTATGGCTACACCTTC.

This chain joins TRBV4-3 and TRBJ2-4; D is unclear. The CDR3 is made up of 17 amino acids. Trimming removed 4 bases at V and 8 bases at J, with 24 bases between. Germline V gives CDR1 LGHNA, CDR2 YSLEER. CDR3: CASSPDPDKSPQDIQYF. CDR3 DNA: TGCGCCAGCAGCCCAGACCCAGACAAATCACCCCAAGACATTCAGTACTTC.

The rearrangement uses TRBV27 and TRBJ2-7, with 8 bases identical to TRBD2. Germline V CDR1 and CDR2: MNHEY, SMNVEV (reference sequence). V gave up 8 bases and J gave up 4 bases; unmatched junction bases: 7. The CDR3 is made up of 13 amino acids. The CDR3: CASHTSGPYEQYF. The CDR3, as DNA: TGTGCCAGCCACACTAGCGGACCATACGAGCAGTACTTC.

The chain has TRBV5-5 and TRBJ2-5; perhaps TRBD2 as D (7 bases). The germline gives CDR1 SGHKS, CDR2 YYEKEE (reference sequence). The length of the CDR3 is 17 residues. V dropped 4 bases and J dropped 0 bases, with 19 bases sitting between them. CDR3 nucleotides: TGTGCCAGCAGCACGGGGGGCAGGGTCGATTACCAAGAGACCCAGTACTTC. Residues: CASSTGGRVDYQETQYF.

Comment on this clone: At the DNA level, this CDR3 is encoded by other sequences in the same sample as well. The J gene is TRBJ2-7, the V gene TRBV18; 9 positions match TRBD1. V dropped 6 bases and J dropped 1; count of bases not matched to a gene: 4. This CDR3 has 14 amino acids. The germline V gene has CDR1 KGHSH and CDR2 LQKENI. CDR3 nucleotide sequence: TGTGCCAGCTCTCCCGGGACAGGGTCCTACGAGCAGTACTTC. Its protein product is CASSPGTGSYEQYF.

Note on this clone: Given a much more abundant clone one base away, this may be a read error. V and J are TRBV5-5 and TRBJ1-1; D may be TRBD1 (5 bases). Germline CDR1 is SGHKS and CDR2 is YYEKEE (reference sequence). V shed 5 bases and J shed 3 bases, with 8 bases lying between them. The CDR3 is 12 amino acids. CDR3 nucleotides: TGTGCCAGCAGGGGAGGGGACACTGAAGCTTTCTTT. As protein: CASRGGDTEAFF.

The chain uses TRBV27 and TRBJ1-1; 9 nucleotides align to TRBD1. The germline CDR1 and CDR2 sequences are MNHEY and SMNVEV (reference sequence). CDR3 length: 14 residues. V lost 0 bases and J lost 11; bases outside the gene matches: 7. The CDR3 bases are TGTGCCAGCAGTTTATCGCGGGACAGGGAAGGTGCTTTCTTT. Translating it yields CASSLSRDREGAFF.

Here the CDR3 DNA reads TGCGCCAGCAGCTCCCCCAAGGGGGGGCTCGATTTCCACGAGCAGTACTTC. Protein: CASSSPKGGLDFHEQYF. This chain uses TRBV5-1 with TRBJ2-7; maybe TRBD2 (7 bases). The CDR3 sequence is 17 residues long. CDR1 is SGHRS, CDR2 YFSETQ, per germline. V was clipped by 3 bases and J by 5 bases, with 24 bases between them.

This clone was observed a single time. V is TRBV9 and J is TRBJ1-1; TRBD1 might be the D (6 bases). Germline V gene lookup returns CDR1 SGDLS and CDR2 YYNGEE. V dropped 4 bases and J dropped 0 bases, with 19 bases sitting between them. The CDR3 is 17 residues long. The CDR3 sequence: CASSHGRGLEMNTEAFF. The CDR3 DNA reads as TGTGCCAGCAGCCACGGACGGGGGCTTGAAATGAACACTGAAGCTTTCTTT. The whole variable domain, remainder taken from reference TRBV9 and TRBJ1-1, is DSGVTQTPKHLITATGQRVTLRCSPRSGDLSVYWYQQSLDQGLQFLIQYYNGEERAKGNILERFSAQQFPDLHSELNLSSLELGDSALYFCASSHGRGLEMNTEAFFGQGTRLTVV.

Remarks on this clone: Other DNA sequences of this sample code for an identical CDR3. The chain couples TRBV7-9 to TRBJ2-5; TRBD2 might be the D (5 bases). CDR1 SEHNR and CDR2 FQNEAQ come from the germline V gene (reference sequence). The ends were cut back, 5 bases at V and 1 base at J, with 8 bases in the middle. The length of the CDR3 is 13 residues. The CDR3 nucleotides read TGTGCCAGCAGCCAGACTATCCAAGAGACCCAGTACTTC. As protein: CASSQTIQETQYF.

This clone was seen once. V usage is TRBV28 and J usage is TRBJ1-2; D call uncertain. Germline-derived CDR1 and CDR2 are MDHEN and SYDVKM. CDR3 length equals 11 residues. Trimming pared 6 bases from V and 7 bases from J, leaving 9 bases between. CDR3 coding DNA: TGTGCCAGCAGCCGGACGGGTGGCTACACCTTC. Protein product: CASSRTGGYTF.

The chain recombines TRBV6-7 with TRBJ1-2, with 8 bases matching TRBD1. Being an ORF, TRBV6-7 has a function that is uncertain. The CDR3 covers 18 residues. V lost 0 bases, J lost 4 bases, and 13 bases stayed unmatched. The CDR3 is CASSYSQGAPLPGYGYTF. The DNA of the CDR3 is TGTGCCAGCAGTTACTCGCAGGGGGCTCCCCTCCCTGGCTATGGCTACACCTTC.

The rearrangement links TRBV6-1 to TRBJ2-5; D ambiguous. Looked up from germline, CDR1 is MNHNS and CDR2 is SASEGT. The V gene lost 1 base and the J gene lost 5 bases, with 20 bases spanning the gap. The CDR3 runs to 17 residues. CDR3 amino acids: CASSEGTAPRKEETQYF. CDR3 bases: TGTGCCAGCAGTGAAGGGACGGCTCCTAGAAAAGAGGAGACCCAGTACTTC.

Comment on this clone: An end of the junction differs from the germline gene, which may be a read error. CDR3 region: CASRLDSYEQYF. CDR3 sequence (DNA): TGCGCCAGCAGATTGGACAGCTACGAGCAGTACTTC. The V gene is TRBV5-1, the J gene TRBJ2-7; maybe TRBD1 (6 bases). CDR1 SGHRS and CDR2 YFSETQ come from the germline V gene. CDR3 length equals 12 residues.

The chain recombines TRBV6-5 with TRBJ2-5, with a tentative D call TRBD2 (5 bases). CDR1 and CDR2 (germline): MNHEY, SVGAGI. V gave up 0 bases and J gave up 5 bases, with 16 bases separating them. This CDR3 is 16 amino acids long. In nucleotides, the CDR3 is TGTGCCAGCAGTTACTCGTCGGGGTTCAGTCGTGAGACCCAGTACTTC. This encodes CASSYSSGFSRETQYF.